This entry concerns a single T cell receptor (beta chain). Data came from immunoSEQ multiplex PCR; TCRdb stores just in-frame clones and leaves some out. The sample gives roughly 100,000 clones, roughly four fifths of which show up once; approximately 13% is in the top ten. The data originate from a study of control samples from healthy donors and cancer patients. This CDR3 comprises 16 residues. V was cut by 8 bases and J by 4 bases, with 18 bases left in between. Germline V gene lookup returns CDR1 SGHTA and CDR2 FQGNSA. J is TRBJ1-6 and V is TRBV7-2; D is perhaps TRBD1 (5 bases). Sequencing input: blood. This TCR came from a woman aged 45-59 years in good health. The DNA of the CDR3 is TGTGCCAGCGGACACAGTGGCCTTTCTTATAATTCACCCCTCCACTTT. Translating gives CASGHSGLSYNSPLHF.